A single sample is the source of the 22 T cell receptor beta chains below, sequenced in a study of CD8+ T cells in alopecia areata. cDNA reverse transcribed from extracted RNA served as the sequencing template. The assay was immunoSEQ multiplex PCR, and TCRdb's table has in-frame clones only and misses some. Here the sample spans some 180,000 clones, 45% to 60% being singletons. Treatment here: oral pan-JAK inhibitor, 5-10 mg twice daily. The material sequenced was CD8+ T cells sorted from blood, taken around week 53, from a patient treated with tofacitinib. The receptors here all came from a human donor with alopecia areata.

This clone was found a few times. The V gene is TRBV6-6, the J gene TRBJ2-2; no clear D gene. From germline, CDR1 is MNHNY and CDR2 SVGAGI (reference sequence). The CDR3 totals 12 residues. The germline V and J ends were trimmed by 2 bases and 6 bases, with 4 bases remaining between them. The CDR3 loop reads CASSYEAGELFF. The CDR3 region has the DNA TGTGCCAGCAGTTACGAGGCCGGGGAGCTGTTTTTT.

The chain joins TRBV9 to TRBJ2-7; 7 bases are a match to TRBD2. This CDR3 region has 16 residues. The J segment lost 0 bases and the V segment lost 0 bases, leaving 6 bases of the junction unmatched. CDR1 and CDR2 (germline): SGDLS, YYNGEE. CDR3 residues: CASSVGSGGGSYEQYF. The CDR3 DNA follows: TGTGCCAGCAGCGTAGGATCCGGCGGGGGCTCCTACGAGCAGTACTTC. Variable domain in full (rest from reference TRBV9 and TRBJ2-7): DSGVTQTPKHLITATGQRVTLRCSPRSGDLSVYWYQQSLDQGLQFLIQYYNGEERAKGNILERFSAQQFPDLHSELNLSSLELGDSALYFCASSVGSGGGSYEQYFGPGTRLTVT.

The sample holds a few counts of this clone. The V call is TRBV6-5, the J call TRBJ2-1, with 7 nucleotides matching TRBD1. V gave up 11 bases and J gave up 8 bases; unmatched junction bases: 15. CDR3 length equals 14 residues. CDR1 and CDR2 (germline): MNHEY, SVGAGI. The CDR3 protein is CAVQGPQLGDEQFF. CDR3 sequence (DNA): TGTGCCGTACAGGGGCCGCAATTAGGCGATGAGCAGTTCTTC.

The chain links TRBV12-5 to TRBJ2-1; possible D gene TRBD1, 5 bases. The CDR3 length is 14 residues. V gave up 6 bases and J gave up 5 bases, with 14 bases separating them. Per germline, CDR1 LGHNT and CDR2 FRNRAP. The CDR3 nucleotides are TGTGCTAGTGGCCTCGTCACCAGGGACAATGAGCAGTTCTTC. Translating gives CASGLVTRDNEQFF.

A few counts support this clone. The V call is TRBV2, the J call TRBJ2-7; D call uncertain. V gave up 1 base and J gave up 3 bases, with 10 bases separating them. This CDR3 comprises 14 residues. From germline, CDR1 is SNHLY and CDR2 FYNNEI. CDR3 DNA sequence: TGTGCCAGCAGTGAAGGCAGCCGTAGCTACGAGCAGTACTTC. As protein: CASSEGSRSYEQYF.

Worth noting for this clone: The junction shows a germline mismatch at one end, possibly a read error. The rearrangement joins TRBV7-7 to TRBJ2-2; no clear D. The CDR3 has 15 amino acids. The germline V gene encodes CDR1 SSHAT and CDR2 FNYEAQ (reference sequence). As DNA, the CDR3 is TGTGCTAGCAGCTTAGGGCTAGATGACACCGGGGAGCTGTTTTTT. It is translated as CASSLGLDDTGELFF.

This chain uses TRBV14 with TRBJ1-2; no clear D gene. V gave up 4 bases and J gave up 4 bases, with 7 bases separating them. Germline values: CDR1 SGHDN, CDR2 FVKESK. This CDR3 is 12 amino acids long. CDR3 loop: CASSPDPYGYTF. The CDR3 nucleotides read TGTGCCAGCAGCCCCGACCCCTATGGCTACACCTTC. The variable domain in full, completed from reference TRBV14 and TRBJ1-2, reads EAGVTQFPSHSVIEKGQTVTLRCDPISGHDNLYWYRRVMGKEIKFLLHFVKESKQDESGMPNNRFLAERTGGTYSTLKVQPAELEDSGVYFCASSPDPYGYTFGSGTRLTVV.

This clone was detected a few times. The V gene is TRBV10-3, the J gene TRBJ2-7; unclear D gene. Trimming cost V 8 bases and J 6 bases, with 11 bases left between them. Per the germline V gene, CDR1 is ENHRY and CDR2 is SYGVKD. The length of the CDR3 is 11 residues. DNA for the CDR3: TGTGCCATCGCCTCCTGGGGCGAGCAGTACTTC. It yields the protein CAIASWGEQYF.

In its sample, this clone was seen a few times. The CDR3 nucleotides are TGTGCAAGTCGCTTACCAGATCCCAAAAACATTCAGTACTTC. As protein: CASRLPDPKNIQYF. The V gene is TRBV12-2, the J gene TRBJ2-4; the D call of TRBD1 is as the table states it, not checked on the DNA. TRBV12-2 is assigned pseudogene status. The CDR3 extends over 14 amino acids.

The chain carries TRBV5-1 and TRBJ2-7; D perhaps matches TRBD1 (6 bases). CDR1 SGHRS and CDR2 YFSETQ come from the germline V gene. The CDR3 spans 14 residues. Trimming took off 4 bases at V and 2 bases at J, with 13 bases between the two ends. CDR3 nucleotides: TGCGCCAGCAGCCTCGAACAGGGTACCTACGAGCAGTACTTC. It translates to CASSLEQGTYEQYF.

This clone was observed many times. J is TRBJ2-7 and V is TRBV2; the D gene is possibly TRBD1 (6 bases). Germline V lookup: CDR1 SNHLY, CDR2 FYNNEI. The CDR3 runs 12 residues. V lost 8 bases to trimming and J lost 2 bases, with 10 bases between them. Written as DNA, the CDR3 is TGTGCCAGCGAGGGGGAGCCCTACGAGCAGTACTTC. It encodes CASEGEPYEQYF.

The genes are TRBV7-9 and TRBJ1-1; possible D gene TRBD1, 6 bases. Trimming removed 1 base at V and 3 bases at J, with 9 bases between. From germline, CDR1 is SEHNR and CDR2 FQNEAQ (reference sequence). CDR3 length: 14 amino acids. The CDR3 reads CASSLVKGDTEAFF. The CDR3 coding sequence is TGTGCCAGCAGCTTAGTGAAGGGGGACACTGAAGCTTTCTTT.

The chain links TRBV29-1 to TRBJ1-1; D call uncertain. The V end lost 6 bases, the J end lost 1 base, and 9 bases lay between the germline ends. This CDR3 has 12 amino acids. Germline CDR1 reads SQVTM; CDR2 reads ANQGSEA. CDR3 bases: TGCAGCGTAGATAAACAGAACACTGAAGCTTTCTTT. Encoded protein: CSVDKQNTEAFF.

J is TRBJ2-5 and V is TRBV30, with D possibly TRBD1 on 6 matching bases. The better agreement between TRBJ2-7 and the DNA end casts doubt on the J call. CDR1 and CDR2 (germline): GTSNPN, SVGIG (reference sequence). The CDR3 is 12 residues long. In nucleotides, the CDR3 is TGTGCCTGGAACAGGGCGAACTACGAGCAGTACTTC. It translates to CAWNRANYEQYF.

This rearrangement joins TRBV5-6 to TRBJ1-6; D ambiguous. Between the trimmed V and J ends, which lost 2 bases and 4 bases, there was a span of 7 bases. The CDR3 runs to 14 residues. CDR1 and CDR2 (germline): SGHDT, YYEEEE. The CDR3 region has the DNA TGTGCCAGCAGCTTCACAGCGTATAATTCACCCCTCCACTTT. Translating it yields CASSFTAYNSPLHF. The entire variable domain, with the rest obtained from reference TRBV5-6 and TRBJ1-6, is as follows: DAGVTQSPTHLIKTRGQQVTLRCSPKSGHDTVSWYQQALGQGPQFIFQYYEEEERQRGNFPDRFSGHQFPNYSSELNVNALLLGDSALYLCASSFTAYNSPLHFGNGTRLTVT.

The V and J genes are TRBV7-9 and TRBJ1-2; TRBD1 matches at 7 bases. V shed 5 bases and J 2 bases; nucleotides not matched to a gene: 11. CDR1 and CDR2 from the germline V gene are SEHNR and FQNEAQ (reference sequence). This CDR3 is 16 amino acids long. The DNA for the CDR3 is TGTGCCAGCAGCCACCGCTCGACAGGGATAAACTATGGCTACACCTTC. Encoded protein: CASSHRSTGINYGYTF.

The chain links TRBV13 to TRBJ2-7; unclear D gene. Germline CDR1 and CDR2: PRHDT and FYEKMQ (reference sequence). V was shortened by 0 bases and J by 4 bases, with 4 bases between the two germline ends. The CDR3 is 12 amino acids. CDR3 amino acids: CASSLGLYEQYF. The CDR3 DNA follows: TGTGCCAGCAGCTTAGGCCTATACGAGCAGTACTTC. The full variable domain, completed using reference TRBV13 and TRBJ2-7, is AAGVIQSPRHLIKEKRETATLKCYPIPRHDTVYWYQQGPGQDPQFLISFYEKMQSDKGSIPDRFSAQQFSDYHSELNMSSLELGDSALYFCASSLGLYEQYFGPGTRLTVT.

DNA of the CDR3: TGTGCCAGCAGCGCCCAGATTCAGGCTGGCTACACCTTC. It specifies CASSAQIQAGYTF. V and J are TRBV7-2 and TRBJ1-2, with D unclear. The CDR3 is made up of 13 amino acids. V lost 5 bases, J lost 7 bases, and 14 bases lay in between. Germline V gene data show CDR1 as SGHTA and CDR2 as FQGNSA. Combining the CDR3 with reference TRBV7-2 and TRBJ1-2 gives the whole variable domain GAGVSQSPSNKVTEKGKDVELRCDPISGHTALYWYRQSLGQGLEFLIYFQGNSAPDKSGLPSDRFSAERTGGSVSTLTIQRTQQEDSAVYLCASSAQIQAGYTFGSGTRLTVV.

The chain joins TRBV30 to TRBJ2-7; TRBD2 agrees at 7 bases. J lost 1 base, V lost 5 bases, and 2 bases had no gene match. The V gene's germline CDR1 is GTSNPN and CDR2 SVGIG (reference sequence). There are 12 residues in the CDR3. CDR3 sequence (DNA): TGTGCCTGGGGACTAGATTCCTACGAGCAGTACTTC. Encoded protein: CAWGLDSYEQYF.

V gene TRBV30 combines with J gene TRBJ1-4; 9 nucleotides line up with TRBD1. The CDR3 extends over 16 amino acids. In germline, CDR1 is GTSNPN, CDR2 SVGIG (reference sequence). V dropped 1 base and J dropped 8; count of bases not matched to a gene: 11. CDR3 residues: CAWSGDRADLGEKLFF. The CDR3 bases are TGTGCCTGGAGTGGGGACAGGGCCGACTTGGGGGAAAAACTGTTTTTT.

J is TRBJ2-1 and V is TRBV4-1, with 7 bases lining up with TRBD1. The trim removed 2 bases at V and 9 bases at J, leaving 10 bases unmatched. This CDR3 has 15 residues. Germline values: CDR1 MGHRA, CDR2 YSYEKL. CDR3 bases: TGCGCCAGCAGCCAACCTGGTAGGGGGCAAGGTGAGCAGTTCTTC. It encodes CASSQPGRGQGEQFF.

V and J are TRBV7-9 and TRBJ1-6; unclear D gene. Germline assignment: CDR1 SEHNR and CDR2 FQNEAQ (reference sequence). The CDR3 length is 12 residues. V was pared by 6 bases and J by 7 bases, with 7 bases between. Here the CDR3 reads CASREGNSPLHF. The CDR3 DNA reads TGTGCCAGCAGGGAAGGGAATTCACCCCTCCACTTT.